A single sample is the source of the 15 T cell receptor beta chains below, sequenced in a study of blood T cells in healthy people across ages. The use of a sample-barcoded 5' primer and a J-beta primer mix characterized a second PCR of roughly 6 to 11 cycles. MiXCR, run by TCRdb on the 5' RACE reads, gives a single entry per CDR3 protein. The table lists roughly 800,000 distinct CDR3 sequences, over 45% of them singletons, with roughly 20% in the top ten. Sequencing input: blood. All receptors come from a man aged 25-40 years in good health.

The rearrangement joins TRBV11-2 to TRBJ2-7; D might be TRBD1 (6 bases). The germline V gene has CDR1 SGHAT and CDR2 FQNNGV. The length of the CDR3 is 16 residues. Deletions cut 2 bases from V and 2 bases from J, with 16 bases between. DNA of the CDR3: TGTGCCAGCAGCTTATATACCGCACAGGGTCCCTACGAGCAGTACTTC. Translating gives CASSLYTAQGPYEQYF.

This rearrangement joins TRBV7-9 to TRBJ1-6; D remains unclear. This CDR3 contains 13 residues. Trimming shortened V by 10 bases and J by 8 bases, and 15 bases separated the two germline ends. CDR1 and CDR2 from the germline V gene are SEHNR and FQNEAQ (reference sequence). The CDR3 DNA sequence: TGTGCCACCCGAGGAGAAGGTGATTCACCCCTCCACTTT. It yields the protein CATRGEGDSPLHF.

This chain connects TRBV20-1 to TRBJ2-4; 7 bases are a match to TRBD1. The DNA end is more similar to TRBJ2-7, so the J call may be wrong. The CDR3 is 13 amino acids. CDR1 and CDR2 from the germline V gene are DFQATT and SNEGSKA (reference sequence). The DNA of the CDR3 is TGCAGTGGGACAGGTCGGGAAAATTACGAGCAGTACTTC. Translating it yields CSGTGRENYEQYF.

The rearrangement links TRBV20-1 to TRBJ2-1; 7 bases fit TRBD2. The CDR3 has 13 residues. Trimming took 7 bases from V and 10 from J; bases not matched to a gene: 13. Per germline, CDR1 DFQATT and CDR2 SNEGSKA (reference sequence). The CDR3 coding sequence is TGCAGTGGCGAGGTGAGCGGGAAGCGGGAGCAGTTCTTC. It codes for CSGEVSGKREQFF.

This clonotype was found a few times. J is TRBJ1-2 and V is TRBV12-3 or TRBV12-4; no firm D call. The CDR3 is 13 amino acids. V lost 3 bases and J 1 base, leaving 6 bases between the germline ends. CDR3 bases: TGTGCCAGCAGTTTGAGGAATAACTATGGCTACACCTTC. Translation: CASSLRNNYGYTF.

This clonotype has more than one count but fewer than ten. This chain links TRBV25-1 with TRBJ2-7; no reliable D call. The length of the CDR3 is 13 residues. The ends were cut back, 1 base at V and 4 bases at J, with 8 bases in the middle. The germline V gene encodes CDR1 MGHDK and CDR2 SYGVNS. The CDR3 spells CASSELGFYEQYF. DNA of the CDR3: TGTGCCAGCAGTGAATTGGGTTTTTACGAGCAGTACTTC.

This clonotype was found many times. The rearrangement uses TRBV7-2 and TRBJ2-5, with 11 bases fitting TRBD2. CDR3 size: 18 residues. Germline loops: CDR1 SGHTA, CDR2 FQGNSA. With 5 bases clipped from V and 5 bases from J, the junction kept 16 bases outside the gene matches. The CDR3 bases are TGTGCCAGCAGCCCGAAAGAACTAGCGGGGGACCCCATGGAGACCCAGTACTTC. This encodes CASSPKELAGDPMETQYF.

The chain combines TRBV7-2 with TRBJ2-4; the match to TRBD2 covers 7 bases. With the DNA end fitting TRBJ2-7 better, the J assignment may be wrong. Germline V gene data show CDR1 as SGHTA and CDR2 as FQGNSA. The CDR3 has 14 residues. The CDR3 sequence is CASSVTSVAYEQYF. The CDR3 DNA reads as TGTGCCAGCAGCGTTACTAGCGTAGCCTACGAGCAGTACTTC.

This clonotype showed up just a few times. CDR3 DNA sequence: TGTGCCAGCAGTTTGGCGGATGATACGCAGTATTTT. Protein sequence: CASSLADDTQYF. V usage is TRBV28 and J usage is TRBJ2-3; no firm D call. The CDR3 spans 12 residues. CDR1 is MDHEN, CDR2 SYDVKM, per germline. The V end was cut by 3 bases, the J end by 6 bases, with 7 bases between. Combining the CDR3 with reference TRBV28 and TRBJ2-3 gives the whole variable domain DVKVTQSSRYLVKRTGEKVFLECVQDMDHENMFWYRQDPGLGLRLIYFSYDVKMKEKGDIPEGYSVSREKKERFSLILESASTNQTSMYLCASSLADDTQYFGPGTRLTVL.

The CDR3 loop is CASSTRTSGDKREFF. The CDR3 DNA is TGTGCCAGCAGTACTCGGACTAGCGGGGACAAAAGGGAGTTCTTC. V gene TRBV6-2 or TRBV6-3 combines with J gene TRBJ2-1, with TRBD2 identical over 12 bases. The CDR3 extends over 15 amino acids. Germline CDR1 MNHEY, CDR2 SVGEGT. J gave up 14 bases and V 5 bases, and 13 bases lay outside the gene matches.

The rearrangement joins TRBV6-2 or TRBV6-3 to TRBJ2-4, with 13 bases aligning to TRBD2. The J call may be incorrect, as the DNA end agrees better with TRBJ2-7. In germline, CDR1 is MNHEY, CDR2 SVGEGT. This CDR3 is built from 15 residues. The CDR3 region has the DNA TGTGCCAGCAGTTACATAGGGACTAGCGGGGACGAGCAGTACTTC. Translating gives CASSYIGTSGDEQYF.

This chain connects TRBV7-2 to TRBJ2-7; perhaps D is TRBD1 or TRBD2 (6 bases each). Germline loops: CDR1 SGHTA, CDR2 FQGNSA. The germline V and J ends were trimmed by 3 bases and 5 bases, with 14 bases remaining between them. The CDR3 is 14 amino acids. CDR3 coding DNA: TGTGCCAGCAGCTTGCGCCAAAGGGGGGACGAGCAGTACTTC. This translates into CASSLRQRGDEQYF.

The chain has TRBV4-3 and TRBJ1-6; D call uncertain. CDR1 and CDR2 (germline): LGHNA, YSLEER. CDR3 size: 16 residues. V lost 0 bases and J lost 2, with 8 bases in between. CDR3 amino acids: CASSQDLGTYNSPLHF. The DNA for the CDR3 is TGCGCCAGCAGCCAAGATTTAGGGACCTATAATTCACCCCTCCACTTT.

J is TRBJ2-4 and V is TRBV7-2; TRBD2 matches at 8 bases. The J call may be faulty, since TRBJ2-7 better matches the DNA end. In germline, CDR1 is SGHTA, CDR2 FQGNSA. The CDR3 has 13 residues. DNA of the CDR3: TGTGCCAGCAGTTTCAGCGGGAGCGGCGAGCAGTACTTC. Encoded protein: CASSFSGSGEQYF.

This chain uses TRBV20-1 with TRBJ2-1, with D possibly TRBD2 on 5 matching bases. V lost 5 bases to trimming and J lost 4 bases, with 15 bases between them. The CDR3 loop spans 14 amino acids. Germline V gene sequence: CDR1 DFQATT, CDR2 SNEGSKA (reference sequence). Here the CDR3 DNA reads TGCAGTGCTCGCTTGTGGGGAGAGTACAATGAGCAGTTCTTC. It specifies CSARLWGEYNEQFF.